The 32 T cell receptor beta chains below were found in one sample sequenced in a study of STAT5B mutations in CD4+ large granular lymphocyte leukemia. TCRdb keeps only in-frame clones here, not all; method: immunoSEQ multiplex PCR. Among tens of thousands of clones listed, approximately 75% were seen once. The sequencing input was CD4+ T cells from blood buffy coats. These TCRs come from a human donor in good health.

The chain carries TRBV2 and TRBJ2-7; no definite D call. There are 12 residues in the CDR3. V was cut by 4 bases and J by 2 bases, with 6 bases left in between. The germline V gene has CDR1 SNHLY and CDR2 FYNNEI. CDR3 in DNA: TGTGCCAGCAGTGTAGGTCCCTACGAGCAGTACTTC. Its protein is CASSVGPYEQYF.

The rearrangement links TRBV28 to TRBJ1-1; D is perhaps TRBD1 (5 bases). This CDR3 comprises 14 residues. The V end was cut by 3 bases, the J end by 0 bases, with 8 bases between. CDR1 is MDHEN and CDR2 is SYDVKM in the germline V gene. The CDR3 DNA sequence: TGTGCCAGCAGTTTCGACAGAGTGAACACTGAAGCTTTCTTT. This gives the protein CASSFDRVNTEAFF.

This CDR3 is CATAILGGAGEQYF. The DNA for the CDR3 is TGTGCCACCGCGATTTTGGGGGGCGCGGGAGAGCAGTACTTC. The chain combines TRBV28 with TRBJ2-7; D may correspond to TRBD1 or TRBD2 (6 bases each). Trimming took off 10 bases at V and 7 bases at J, with 23 bases between the two ends. Germline values: CDR1 MDHEN, CDR2 SYDVKM. The CDR3 runs 14 residues.

V usage is TRBV5-6 and J usage is TRBJ2-7; D gene ambiguous. Germline CDR1 reads SGHDT; CDR2 reads YYEEEE. The ends were cut back, 0 bases at V and 0 bases at J, with 7 bases in the middle. The CDR3 is made up of 14 amino acids. CDR3 DNA sequence: TGTGCCAGCAGCTTGGACCCAGGCTCCTACGAGCAGTACTTC. Protein product: CASSLDPGSYEQYF.

The chain uses TRBV18 and TRBJ2-4; D call uncertain. Germline lookup yields CDR1 KGHSH and CDR2 LQKENI. CDR3 length equals 15 residues. V was shortened by 4 bases and J by 4 bases, with 14 bases between the two germline ends. The CDR3 loop is CASSLSNPGKNIQYF. Here the CDR3 DNA reads TGTGCCAGCTCACTATCCAACCCCGGGAAAAACATTCAGTACTTC.

This clone was seen a handful of times. The rearrangement joins TRBV19 to TRBJ2-7; D is unresolved. The germline CDR1 and CDR2 sequences are LNHDA and SQIVND (reference sequence). The CDR3 extends over 14 amino acids. V lost 2 bases and J 0 bases, leaving 8 bases between the germline ends. CDR3 in amino acids: CASSISWDSYEQYF. Written as DNA, the CDR3 is TGTGCCAGTAGTATATCGTGGGACTCCTACGAGCAGTACTTC.

The rearrangement uses TRBV7-9 and TRBJ1-1, with D uncertain. Germline V gives CDR1 SEHNR, CDR2 FQNEAQ (reference sequence). This CDR3 spans 14 amino acids. V was cut by 8 bases and J by 0 bases, with 13 bases left in between. The CDR3 DNA is TGTGCCAGCCACCGGGTCATCATGAACACTGAAGCTTTCTTT. Translation: CASHRVIMNTEAFF.

This chain links TRBV29-1 with TRBJ2-3; 14 positions agree with TRBD2. Germline V lookup: CDR1 SQVTM, CDR2 ANQGSEA. CDR3 length equals 15 residues. J lost 11 bases, V lost 4 bases, and 11 bases had no gene match. This CDR3 is CSVVPDGTSGGGQYF. In DNA, the CDR3 is TGCAGCGTTGTCCCCGACGGGACTAGCGGGGGAGGGCAGTATTTT.

This clone was detected a few times. The rearrangement uses TRBV28 and TRBJ1-5; D is undetermined. V was shortened by 7 bases and J by 6 bases, with 10 bases between the two germline ends. The CDR3 spans 12 residues. CDR1 and CDR2 from the germline V gene are MDHEN and SYDVKM. CDR3 amino acids: CASTRRAQPQHF. As DNA, the CDR3 is TGTGCCAGCACGAGGCGGGCTCAGCCCCAGCATTTT.

The chain joins TRBV5-4 to TRBJ1-2; no clear D. The CDR3 is 14 amino acids. Germline V gene data show CDR1 as SGHNT and CDR2 as YYREEE (reference sequence). With 4 bases removed from V and 6 bases from J, the gap between germline ends came to 16 bases. The CDR3 reads CASSPVASINGYTF. Here the CDR3 DNA reads TGTGCCAGCAGCCCGGTGGCATCTATAAATGGCTACACCTTC.

This chain links TRBV4-3 with TRBJ1-1; weak D call: TRBD1 (5 bases). Germline CDR1 is LGHNA and CDR2 is YSLEER. This CDR3 has 15 residues. V lost 2 bases to trimming and J lost 2 bases, with 12 bases between them. CDR3 DNA sequence: TGCGCCAGCAGCCAAACGACAGCTTACAACACTGAAGCTTTCTTT. Its translation: CASSQTTAYNTEAFF.

This chain's CDR3 is CASSLGGEYNEQFF. The CDR3 DNA reads as TGTGCCAGCAGCTTGGGCGGGGAGTACAATGAGCAGTTCTTC. The V gene is TRBV5-4, the J gene TRBJ2-1; D is possibly TRBD2 (6 bases). The CDR3 loop spans 14 amino acids. Germline V gene data show CDR1 as SGHNT and CDR2 as YYREEE (reference sequence). Between the trimmed V and J ends, which lost 0 bases and 4 bases, there was a span of 8 bases.

This chain uses TRBV4-2 with TRBJ2-3, with no clear D. This CDR3 region has 14 residues. CDR1 and CDR2 from the germline V gene are LGHNA and YNFKEQ. V dropped 0 bases and J dropped 2 bases, with 6 bases sitting between them. The CDR3 nucleotides read TGTGCCAGCAGCCAAGAAGGCTCCACAGATACGCAGTATTTT. Translation gives CASSQEGSTDTQYF.

The chain couples TRBV7-2 to TRBJ2-5; 12 bases match TRBD1. The V segment lost 2 bases and the J segment 5 bases; nucleotides outside the gene matches: 3. Germline CDR1 is SGHTA and CDR2 is FQGNSA. This CDR3 is built from 15 residues. CDR3 in amino acids: CASSLSGTGGETQYF. Here the CDR3 DNA reads TGTGCCAGCAGCTTATCTGGGACAGGGGGCGAGACCCAGTACTTC. Full variable domain (missing parts from reference TRBV7-2 and TRBJ2-5): GAGVSQSPSNKVTEKGKDVELRCDPISGHTALYWYRQSLGQGLEFLIYFQGNSAPDKSGLPSDRFSAERTGGSVSTLTIQRTQQEDSAVYLCASSLSGTGGETQYFGPGTRLLVL.

The gene calls are TRBV28 and TRBJ1-2; possibly TRBD1 for D (6 bases). Germline CDR1 is MDHEN and CDR2 is SYDVKM. This CDR3 contains 12 residues. The V and J ends lost 8 bases and 7 bases respectively, with 14 bases between them. The CDR3 loop reads CASLGQLGGYTF. In nucleotides, the CDR3 is TGTGCCAGCCTAGGACAGCTAGGTGGCTACACCTTC.

The genes are TRBV18 and TRBJ2-1; 7 bases are a match to TRBD1. The V segment lost 4 bases and the J segment 6 bases; nucleotides outside the gene matches: 3. This CDR3 is built from 13 residues. Germline CDR1 KGHSH, CDR2 LQKENI. The DNA for the CDR3 is TGTGCCAGCTCACGACAGGGTATCAATGAGCAGTTCTTC. It is translated as CASSRQGINEQFF.

The V gene is TRBV5-4, the J gene TRBJ1-1; TRBD1 might be the D (6 bases). This CDR3 comprises 15 residues. V gave up 2 bases and J gave up 0 bases, with 11 bases separating them. The germline V gene has CDR1 SGHNT and CDR2 YYREEE (reference sequence). The CDR3 sequence is CASSFGWGLNTEAFF. The CDR3, as DNA: TGTGCCAGCAGCTTTGGGTGGGGGCTGAACACTGAAGCTTTCTTT.

CDR3 nucleotides: TGTGCCAGCAGCGTAGAAGGCACGGGGGCCAACGTCCTGACTTTC. The encoded protein is CASSVEGTGANVLTF. The chain couples TRBV9 to TRBJ2-6; no definite D call. This CDR3 is 15 amino acids long. Trimming pared 0 bases from V and 4 bases from J, leaving 8 bases between. Germline lookup yields CDR1 SGDLS and CDR2 YYNGEE.

This rearrangement joins TRBV7-9 to TRBJ2-1, with 13 bases that match TRBD2. CDR1 is SEHNR and CDR2 is FQNEAQ in the germline V gene (reference sequence). Unmatched junction bases numbered 3, after V lost 5 bases and J lost 5 bases. CDR3 length: 15 residues. As DNA, the CDR3 is TGTGCCAGCAGCCAAGGGACTAGCGGGGACAATGAGCAGTTCTTC. This gives the protein CASSQGTSGDNEQFF.

The chain recombines TRBV5-5 with TRBJ2-1, with 14 bases lining up with TRBD2. The J segment lost 0 bases and the V segment lost 4 bases, leaving 6 bases of the junction unmatched. The V gene's germline CDR1 is SGHKS and CDR2 YYEKEE (reference sequence). The CDR3 spans 18 residues. In DNA, the CDR3 is TGTGCCAGCAGCCGGACTAGCGGGGGGACTAGCTCCTACAATGAGCAGTTCTTC. Amino acid sequence: CASSRTSGGTSSYNEQFF.

This chain joins TRBV5-4 and TRBJ2-6; 9 bases match TRBD1. Per the germline V gene, CDR1 is SGHNT and CDR2 is YYREEE (reference sequence). V was pared by 3 bases and J by 4 bases, with 5 bases of the junction left unmatched. This CDR3 region has 16 residues. CDR3 DNA: TGTGCCAGCAGCTCCTACAGGGGGCGCGGGGCCAACGTCCTGACTTTC. Translated, it gives CASSSYRGRGANVLTF.

This chain uses TRBV2 with TRBJ2-7; a weak D match, TRBD2 (5 bases). Trimming cost V 9 bases and J 6 bases, with 18 bases left between them. Germline assignment: CDR1 SNHLY and CDR2 FYNNEI. The CDR3 is made up of 13 amino acids. The CDR3 DNA reads as TGTGCCAGTGCTGTGGGGAGCCGGGGCGAGCAGTACTTC. It is translated as CASAVGSRGEQYF.

V and J are TRBV7-9 and TRBJ2-7; 12 positions agree with TRBD1. The length of the CDR3 is 15 residues. Per germline, CDR1 SEHNR and CDR2 FQNEAQ (reference sequence). V was pared by 4 bases and J by 7 bases, with 8 bases of the junction left unmatched. CDR3 bases: TGTGCCAGCAGCTACCGGGACAGGGGGCCAGAAGAGCAGTACTTC. This codes for CASSYRDRGPEEQYF.

The rearrangement uses TRBV30 and TRBJ2-7; a possible D gene is TRBD1 (6 bases). The CDR3 extends over 11 amino acids. Trimming removed 7 bases from V and 3 bases from J, with 10 bases in between. Germline V gene lookup returns CDR1 GTSNPN and CDR2 SVGIG (reference sequence). The DNA of the CDR3 is TGTGCCTCCACACAGGGCTACGAGCAGTACTTC. Protein: CASTQGYEQYF.

In DNA form, the CDR3 reads TGCGCCAGCAGCCAGGGAGGCTTTAGGGTGGACACTGAAGCTTTCTTT. Residues: CASSQGGFRVDTEAFF. This chain connects TRBV4-1 to TRBJ1-1; D unresolved. The CDR3 length is 16 residues. CDR1 MGHRA and CDR2 YSYEKL come from the germline V gene. V shed 3 bases and J shed 3 bases, with 17 bases lying between them.

This clone was seen a handful of times. J is TRBJ2-7 and V is TRBV28; perhaps D is TRBD1 or TRBD2 (5 bases each). Germline V CDR1 and CDR2: MDHEN, SYDVKM. V lost 5 bases, J lost 0 bases, and 17 bases lay in between. CDR3 length: 16 residues. CDR3 sequence reads: CASSKRRGAPSYEQYF. CDR3 nucleotides: TGTGCCAGCAGTAAACGGCGAGGGGCCCCCTCCTACGAGCAGTACTTC. Looking up the rest from reference TRBV28 and TRBJ2-7 gives the full variable domain: DVKVTQSSRYLVKRTGEKVFLECVQDMDHENMFWYRQDPGLGLRLIYFSYDVKMKEKGDIPEGYSVSREKKERFSLILESASTNQTSMYLCASSKRRGAPSYEQYFGPGTRLTVT.

There are a few counts of this clone. The chain employs TRBV28 and TRBJ1-5, with 7 bases matching TRBD1. After removal of 1 base from V and 5 bases from J, the junction contained 2 bases not matched to a gene. The CDR3 runs to 14 residues. From germline, CDR1 is MDHEN and CDR2 SYDVKM. The CDR3 DNA reads as TGTGCCAGCAGTTTATCTCAGGGGGATCAGCCCCAGCATTTT. It specifies CASSLSQGDQPQHF.

The chain uses TRBV5-8 and TRBJ1-1; a weak D match, TRBD1 (6 bases). Germline CDR1 is SGHTS and CDR2 is YDEGEE. The CDR3 totals 15 residues. The ends were cut back, 1 base at V and 3 bases at J, with 13 bases in the middle. The chain's CDR3 is CASSLWWGRDTEAFF. DNA for the CDR3: TGTGCCAGCAGCTTGTGGTGGGGGCGGGACACTGAAGCTTTCTTT.

The rearrangement uses TRBV28 and TRBJ2-1; 10 bases agree with TRBD2. V lost 10 bases to trimming and J lost 6 bases; unmatched junction nucleotides: 12. Germline lookup yields CDR1 MDHEN and CDR2 SYDVKM. The CDR3 length is 15 residues. The CDR3 here is CATQNAAGGLNEQFF. The CDR3 nucleotides are TGTGCCACCCAAAATGCAGCGGGGGGGCTCAATGAGCAGTTCTTC.

The CDR3 DNA reads TGTGCCAGCAAGGGCAGAGGCTCCTACAATGAGCAGTTCTTC. This gives the protein CASKGRGSYNEQFF. The gene calls are TRBV27 and TRBJ2-1; D is unclear. The CDR3 contains 14 residues. CDR1 MNHEY and CDR2 SMNVEV come from the germline V gene (reference sequence). V lost 7 bases to trimming and J lost 0 bases, with 10 bases between them.

The chain has TRBV7-9 and TRBJ1-2, with 10 bases aligning to TRBD1. After removal of 6 bases from V and 4 bases from J, the junction contained 17 bases not matched to a gene. Germline CDR1 is SEHNR and CDR2 is FQNEAQ (reference sequence). This CDR3 contains 18 residues. CDR3 in amino acids: CASRRVDWDRGNGYGYTF. The DNA of the CDR3 is TGTGCCAGCAGACGCGTAGACTGGGACAGGGGAAATGGCTATGGCTACACCTTC.

The rearrangement uses TRBV10-3 and TRBJ2-1; weak D call: TRBD2 (6 bases). Deletions cut 4 bases from V and 4 bases from J, with 29 bases between. Germline V gene sequence: CDR1 ENHRY, CDR2 SYGVKD. CDR3 size: 20 residues. The DNA of the CDR3 is TGTGCCATCAGTGCGCACGGGGTTTTAGGTACGGGACTTACATACAATGAGCAGTTCTTC. This codes for CAISAHGVLGTGLTYNEQFF.